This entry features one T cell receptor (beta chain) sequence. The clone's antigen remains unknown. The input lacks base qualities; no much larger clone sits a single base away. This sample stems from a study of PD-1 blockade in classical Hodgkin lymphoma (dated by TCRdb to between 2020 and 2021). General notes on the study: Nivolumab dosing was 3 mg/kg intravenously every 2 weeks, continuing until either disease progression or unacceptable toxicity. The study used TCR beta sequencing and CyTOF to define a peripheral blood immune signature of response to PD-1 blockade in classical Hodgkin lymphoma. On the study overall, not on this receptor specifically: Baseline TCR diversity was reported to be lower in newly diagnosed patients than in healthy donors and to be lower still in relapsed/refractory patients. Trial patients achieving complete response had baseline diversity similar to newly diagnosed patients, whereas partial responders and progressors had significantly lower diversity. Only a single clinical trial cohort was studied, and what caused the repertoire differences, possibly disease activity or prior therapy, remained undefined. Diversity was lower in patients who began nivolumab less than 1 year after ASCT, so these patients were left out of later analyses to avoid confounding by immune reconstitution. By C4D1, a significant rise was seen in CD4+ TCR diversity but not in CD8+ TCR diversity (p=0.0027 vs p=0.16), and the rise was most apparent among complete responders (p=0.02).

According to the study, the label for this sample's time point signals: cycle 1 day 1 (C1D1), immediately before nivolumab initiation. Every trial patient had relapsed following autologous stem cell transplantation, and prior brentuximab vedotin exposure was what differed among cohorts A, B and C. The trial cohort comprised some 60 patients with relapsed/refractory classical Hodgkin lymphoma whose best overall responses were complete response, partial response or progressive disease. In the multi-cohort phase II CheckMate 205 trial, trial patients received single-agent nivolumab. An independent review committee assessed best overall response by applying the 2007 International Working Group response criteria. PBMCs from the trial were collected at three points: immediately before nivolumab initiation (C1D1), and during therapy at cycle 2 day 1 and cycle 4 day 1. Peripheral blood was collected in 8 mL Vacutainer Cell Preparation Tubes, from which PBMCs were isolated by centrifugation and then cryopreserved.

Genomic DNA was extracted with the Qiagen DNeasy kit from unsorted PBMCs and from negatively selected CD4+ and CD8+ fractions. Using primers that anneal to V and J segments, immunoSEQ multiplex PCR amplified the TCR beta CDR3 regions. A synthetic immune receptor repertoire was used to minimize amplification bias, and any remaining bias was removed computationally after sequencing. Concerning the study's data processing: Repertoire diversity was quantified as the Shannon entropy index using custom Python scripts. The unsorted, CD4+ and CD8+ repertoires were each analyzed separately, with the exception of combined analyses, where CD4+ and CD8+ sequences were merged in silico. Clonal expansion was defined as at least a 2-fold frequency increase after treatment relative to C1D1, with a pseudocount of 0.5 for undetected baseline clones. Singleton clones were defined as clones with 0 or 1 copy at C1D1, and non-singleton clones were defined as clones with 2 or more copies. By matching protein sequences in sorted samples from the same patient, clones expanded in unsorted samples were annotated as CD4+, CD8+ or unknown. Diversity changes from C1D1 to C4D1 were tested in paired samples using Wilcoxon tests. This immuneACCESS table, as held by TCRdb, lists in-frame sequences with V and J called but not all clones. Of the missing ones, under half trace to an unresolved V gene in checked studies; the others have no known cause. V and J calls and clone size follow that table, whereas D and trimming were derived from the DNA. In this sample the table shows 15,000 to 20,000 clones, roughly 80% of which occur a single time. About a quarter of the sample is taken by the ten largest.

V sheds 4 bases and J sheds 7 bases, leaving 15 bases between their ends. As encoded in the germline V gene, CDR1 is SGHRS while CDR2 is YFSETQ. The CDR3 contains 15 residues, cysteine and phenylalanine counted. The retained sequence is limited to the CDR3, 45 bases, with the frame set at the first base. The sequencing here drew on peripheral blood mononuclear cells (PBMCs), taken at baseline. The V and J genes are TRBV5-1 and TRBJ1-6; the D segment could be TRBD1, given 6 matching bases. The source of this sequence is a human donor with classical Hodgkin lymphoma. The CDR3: CASSGTGTLNSPLHF. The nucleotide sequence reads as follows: TGCGCCAGCAGCGGAACCGGGACACTGAATTCACCCCTCCACTTT.